The 31 T cell receptor beta chains below all came from one sample that was sequenced in a study of tumor-infiltrating lymphocytes in primary liver carcinoma. Bulk tissue was left unsorted, and RNA and DNA were co-extracted from about 20-30 mg of it. Priming with a constant-region primer yielded TCR beta cDNA from roughly 500 ng total RNA. Researchers made the TCR beta libraries by running three nested multiplex PCR rounds with slightly modified ARM-PCR. Researchers ran the first two PCR rounds for roughly 11 cycles each with TRBV1-TRBV30 forward primers and a C-beta reverse primer. TCRdb processed the multiplex PCR reads anew with MiXCR; each CDR3 protein has one entry. Among 90,000 to 100,000 distinct CDR3 sequences, approximately 71% were seen once, and the ten largest hold over 9%. The sample consisted of liver tumor tissue from sampling region 5. Subset: tumor region T5, tumor centre. The source is a woman in her sixties or seventies with primary liver carcinoma and hepatitis B virus infection.

This clonotype turned up a few times. This is likely a read error, given that the CDR3 carries no conserved phenylalanine or tryptophan at its end. The rearrangement joins TRBV28 to TRBJ1-1; maybe TRBD1 (6 bases). V was trimmed by 9 bases and J by 4 bases, leaving 18 bases between them. Germline lookup yields CDR1 MDHEN and CDR2 SYDVKM. The CDR3 spans 14 residues. DNA for the CDR3: TGTGCCAGTTGGGCAGGGGATGGAGGCACTGAAGCTTTCCTA. Its translation is CASWAGDGGTEAFL.

A note on this clonotype: This clone may be a read error of a much larger clone one base away. The rearrangement links TRBV20-1 to TRBJ1-1; TRBD1 is a possible D gene (6 bases). Trimming took off 3 bases at V and 5 bases at J, with 13 bases between the two ends. CDR1 is DFQATT and CDR2 is SNEGSKA in the germline V gene (reference sequence). The CDR3 runs to 13 residues. The CDR3 reads CSASQGFRTEAFF. The DNA for the CDR3 is TGCAGTGCTAGTCAGGGGTTTAGGACTGAAGCTTTCTTT.

In regard to this clonotype: One end of the junction fails to match germline, which may point to a read error. V and J are TRBV5-1 and TRBJ2-2, with 9 bases aligning to TRBD1. Germline V lookup: CDR1 SGHRS, CDR2 YFSETQ. This CDR3 contains 16 residues. CDR3 amino acids: CASSPDRGPYTAELFF. The DNA for the CDR3 is TGCGCCAGCAGCCCGGACAGGGGACCATACACCGCGGAGCTGTTTTTT.

Details on this clonotype: This likely comes from a read error, as the CDR3 has no conserved phenylalanine or tryptophan at its end. The CDR3 sequence is CASSSSGTGNEKLFS. The CDR3 DNA reads as TGCGCAAGCAGCTCGTCCGGGACAGGCAATGAAAAACTGTTTTCT. The V and J genes are TRBV5-1 and TRBJ1-4; 8 bases fit TRBD1. The CDR3 is 15 residues long. Germline-derived CDR1 and CDR2 are SGHRS and YFSETQ.

This clonotype was found once. A read error may produce the germline difference seen at one junction end. CDR3 loop: CASSLGGLAVPFTFQETQYF. The CDR3 nucleotides read TGTGCCAGTAGCTTAGGGGGACTAGCGGTACCCTTCACCTTCCAAGAGACCCAGTACTTC. This chain links TRBV11-3 with TRBJ2-5; 11 positions agree with TRBD2. Per the germline V gene, CDR1 is SGHNT and CDR2 is YENEEA. CDR3 length: 20 amino acids. Looking up the rest from reference TRBV11-3 and TRBJ2-5 gives the full variable domain: EAGVVQSPRYKIIEKKQPVAFWCNPISGHNTLYWYLQNLGQGPELLIRYENEEAVDDSQLPKDRFSAERLKGVDSTLKIQPAELGDSAVYLCASSLGGLAVPFTFQETQYFGPGTRLLVL.

To note about this clonotype: A much more abundant neighbour one base away suggests this may be a read error. The chain links TRBV6-5 to TRBJ2-1, with D tentatively TRBD1 (5 bases). This CDR3 is 13 amino acids long. In germline, CDR1 is MNHEY, CDR2 SVGAGI. CDR3 amino acids: CASRRGSYNERFF. CDR3 in DNA: TGTGCCAGCCGTAGGGGCAGTTACAATGAGCGGTTCTTC.

The V call is TRBV19, the J call TRBJ2-1, with a tentative D call TRBD1 (6 bases). Germline CDR1 LNHDA, CDR2 SQIVND (reference sequence). V gave up 7 bases and J gave up 1 base, with 11 bases separating them. The CDR3 is 14 amino acids. CDR3 nucleotide sequence: TGTGCCAGTACTATTGACAGGTCCTACAATGAGCAGTTCTTC. Its translation is CASTIDRSYNEQFF.

Concerning this clonotype: A junction end diverges from the germline sequence, so it may reflect a read error. The rearrangement uses TRBV11-2 and TRBJ2-3; possible D gene TRBD2, 6 bases. CDR1 is SGHAT, CDR2 FQNNGV, per germline. This CDR3 is built from 15 residues. The DNA of the CDR3 is TGTGCCAGCAGGCTCTCAGGAGGGAGCACTGATACGCAGTATTTT. It translates to CASRLSGGSTDTQYF.

A remark on this clonotype: At one boundary the junction diverges from the germline segment, which might be a read error. The chain employs TRBV6-2 or TRBV6-3 and TRBJ2-7; possible D gene TRBD1, 6 bases. Germline CDR1 MNHEY, CDR2 SVGEGT. The CDR3 is 14 residues long. CDR3 sequence (DNA): TGTGCCAGCAGTTACCGGGCACAGGGTGACGAGCGGTACTTC. It yields the protein CASSYRAQGDERYF.

This clonotype was seen just once. This CDR3 fails to terminate in the conserved phenylalanine or tryptophan, so it likely reflects a read error. The genes are TRBV10-3 and TRBJ2-7; TRBD1 might be the D (5 bases). The CDR3 length is 12 residues. Germline lookup yields CDR1 ENHRY and CDR2 SYGVKD. CDR3 amino acids: CATKTDPYEQYL. The CDR3, as DNA: TGCGCCACAAAGACAGACCCCTACGAGCAGTACTTA.

In regard to this clonotype: A junction end diverges from the germline sequence, so it may reflect a read error. The chain uses TRBV11-3 and TRBJ2-3; the D gene is possibly TRBD2 (6 bases). Germline values: CDR1 SGHNT, CDR2 YENEEA. This CDR3 region has 15 residues. CDR3 DNA: TGTGCCGGCAGCCCTAACAGCGGGCACACAGATATGCAGTATTTT. It yields the protein CAGSPNSGHTDMQYF.

At least ten counts were recorded for this clonotype. The J gene is TRBJ1-6, the V gene TRBV6-1; the match to TRBD1 covers 7 bases. Germline assignment: CDR1 MNHNS and CDR2 SASEGT. V dropped 6 bases and J dropped 10; count of bases not matched to a gene: 9. There are 14 residues in the CDR3. The CDR3, as DNA: TGTGCCAGCAGCCCAACAGGGGAAGGATCACCCCTCCACTTT. This translates into CASSPTGEGSPLHF.

As regards this clonotype: Mismatch with germline at one junction end may stem from a read error. The chain links TRBV6-6 to TRBJ1-1; D ambiguous. The CDR3 covers 14 residues. Germline CDR1 and CDR2: MNHNY and SVGAGI (reference sequence). This CDR3 is CASSPETARRKAFF. The CDR3 DNA reads TGTGCAAGCAGCCCCGAGACGGCAAGGAGGAAAGCTTTCTTT.

For this clonotype: Germline is not matched at one junction end, which may reflect a read error. This chain joins TRBV11-2 and TRBJ2-1; D unresolved. Germline CDR1 SGHAT, CDR2 FQNNGV. This CDR3 comprises 13 residues. The DNA for the CDR3 is TGTGCCAGCAGTCGCGAAAACTTCAATAAGCAGTTCTTC. This translates into CASSRENFNKQFF.

The chain couples TRBV29-1 to TRBJ2-2; 7 bases agree with TRBD1. The trim removed 6 bases at V and 7 bases at J, leaving 11 bases unmatched. The germline V gene encodes CDR1 SQVTM and CDR2 ANQGSEA. The CDR3 is 14 residues long. The CDR3: CSVTGTVIIGELFF. The CDR3 bases are TGCAGCGTCACCGGGACAGTGATCATCGGGGAGCTGTTTTTT.

As to this clonotype: One base away lies a much larger clone, so this may be a sequencing read error. The V and J genes are TRBV28 and TRBJ1-5; D may be TRBD1 (6 bases). This CDR3 comprises 13 residues. Germline V gene sequence: CDR1 MDHEN, CDR2 SYDVKM. Trimming took off 7 bases at V and 6 bases at J, with 13 bases between the two ends. The CDR3 loop reads CASTFGGFQPQHF. The CDR3, as DNA: TGTGCCAGCACCTTCGGGGGCTTTCAGCCCCAGCATTTT.

This clonotype was seen a single time. A much larger clone sits a single nucleotide away, making a read error possible. The chain carries TRBV7-9 and TRBJ2-1; D ambiguous. The CDR3 has 11 residues. The germline gives CDR1 SEHNR, CDR2 FQNEAQ (reference sequence). CDR3 region: CVSSLADEQFF. The CDR3, as DNA: TGTGTCAGCAGCTTAGCCGATGAGCAGTTCTTC.

The rearrangement uses TRBV11-2 and TRBJ2-1, with D maybe TRBD2 (5 bases). V was trimmed by 7 bases and J by 6 bases, leaving 22 bases between them. The CDR3 has 16 amino acids. Germline CDR1 and CDR2: SGHAT and FQNNGV. This CDR3 is CASNRLNLGVANEQFF. CDR3 coding DNA: TGTGCCAGCAACCGACTAAACCTCGGGGTTGCCAATGAGCAGTTCTTC.

Worth noting for this clonotype: At one end, the junction sequence differs from germline, possibly due to a read error. This rearrangement joins TRBV11-2 to TRBJ2-7, with D possibly matching TRBD2 (6 bases). The V gene's germline CDR1 is SGHAT and CDR2 FQNNGV. CDR3 length equals 13 residues. The CDR3 reads CASSLTSWSEQYF. The CDR3 DNA sequence: TGCGCCAGCAGCTTAACTAGCTGGAGCGAGCAGTACTTT.

Of note for this clonotype: Germline is not matched at one junction end, which may reflect a read error. The genes are TRBV11-2 and TRBJ2-7; D gene uncertain. The CDR3 extends over 14 amino acids. Looked up from germline, CDR1 is SGHAT and CDR2 is FQNNGV. The DNA for the CDR3 is TGTGTCAGCAGCTTAGCCGTGAGGACCTACGAGCAATACTTC. Its translation: CVSSLAVRTYEQYF.

This clonotype was detected a few times. One base away lies a much larger clone, so this may be a sequencing read error. The chain links TRBV6-6 to TRBJ2-1; 9 bases are shared with TRBD2. Looked up from germline, CDR1 is MNHNY and CDR2 is SVGAGI (reference sequence). The CDR3 consists of 15 residues. The DNA of the CDR3 is TGTGTCAGCAGCCTCGGGGCGGGGGGGGCTAATGAGCAGTTCTTC. Amino acids: CVSSLGAGGANEQFF.

About this clonotype itself: In this CDR3 the conserved last residue, phenylalanine or tryptophan, is missing, so a read error is likely. The J gene is TRBJ1-6, the V gene TRBV29-1; 7 positions agree with TRBD1. V shed 4 bases, J shed 10 bases, and the junction held 7 bases outside the gene matches. Germline assignment: CDR1 SQVTM and CDR2 ANQGSEA. The CDR3 extends over 13 amino acids. The CDR3 DNA sequence: TGCAGCGTTGGCGACAGGGCAAAATCACCCCTCCACTCT. This encodes CSVGDRAKSPLHS.

About this clonotype: A junction end diverges from the germline sequence, so it may reflect a read error. The chain links TRBV11-2 to TRBJ1-1; TRBD1 might be the D (5 bases). Germline V gene lookup returns CDR1 SGHAT and CDR2 FQNNGV. CDR3 length: 20 residues. CDR3 coding DNA: TGTCCCAGCAGCCCACATCAGCGCGGACACCTTCGCTTTTGTGGCTATGAAGCCTTCTTT. Translating gives CPSSPHQRGHLRFCGYEAFF. The whole variable domain, remainder taken from reference TRBV11-2 and TRBJ1-1, is EAGVAQSPRYKIIEKRQSVAFWCNPISGHATLYWYQQILGQGPKLLIQFQNNGVVDDSQLPKDRFSAERLKGVDSTLKIQPAKLEDSAVYLCPSSPHQRGHLRFCGYEAFFGQGTRLTVV.

As concerns this clonotype: At one end the junction does not follow the germline gene, possibly because of a read error. This sequence joins TRBV6-1 and TRBJ2-3, with TRBD1 identical over 7 bases. This CDR3 contains 15 residues. Germline V CDR1 and CDR2: MNHNS, SASEGT. CDR3 loop: CACRGGTASIDTQYF. CDR3 bases: TGTGCCTGCCGAGGGGGCACAGCTAGCATAGATACGCAGTATTTT.

Of note for this clonotype: A much larger clone differs from this one at a single base, so this may be a read error. The CDR3 protein is CASSPPGASVLTF. DNA of the CDR3: TGTGCCAGCAGCCCGCCTGGGGCCAGCGTCCTGACTTTC. The rearrangement uses TRBV14 and TRBJ2-6; possible D gene TRBD1, 5 bases. This CDR3 is 13 amino acids long. Germline CDR1 and CDR2: SGHDN and FVKESK.

A note on this clonotype: Sequence at one end of the junction differs from germline and may be a read error. The V gene is TRBV10-1, the J gene TRBJ2-1; D is perhaps TRBD1 (5 bases). The V gene's germline CDR1 is WNHNN and CDR2 SYGVQD (reference sequence). CDR3 size: 15 residues. CDR3 residues: CASSESGAGRNEQLF. CDR3 nucleotide sequence: TGCGCCAGCAGTGAGTCCGGTGCAGGGCGCAATGAACAGCTCTTC.

This clonotype was seen only a few times. This sequence joins TRBV28 and TRBJ2-3; 11 bases are a match to TRBD2. CDR1 is MDHEN, CDR2 SYDVKM, per germline. This CDR3 is built from 18 residues. The trim removed 5 bases at V and 2 bases at J, leaving 12 bases unmatched. The CDR3 DNA follows: TGTGCCAGCAGTCCCCGACCGGGGACTAGCGGTTACACAGATACGCAGTATTTT. Encoded protein: CASSPRPGTSGYTDTQYF.

Note on this clonotype: No conserved phenylalanine or tryptophan ends this CDR3, so it is likely a read error. The genes are TRBV29-1 and TRBJ2-5, with D perhaps matching TRBD1 or TRBD2 (5 bases each). The CDR3 runs to 12 residues. Germline values: CDR1 SQVTM, CDR2 ANQGSEA. CDR3 sequence: CTVDGSGGTQYS. CDR3 nucleotide sequence: TGCACCGTTGACGGATCTGGGGGGACCCAGTACTCC.

On this clonotype: An end of the junction differs from the germline gene, which may be a read error. V gene TRBV11-3 combines with J gene TRBJ1-1; tentative D call: TRBD1 (5 bases). This CDR3 has 14 residues. In germline, CDR1 is SGHNT, CDR2 YENEEA. The CDR3 DNA follows: TGCGCCAGCAACTTAGGTTCGGGGGACACTGAAGCTTTCTTT. Encoded protein: CASNLGSGDTEAFF.

This clonotype was observed a single time. The CDR3 end shows no conserved phenylalanine or tryptophan, and so a read error is likely. The chain recombines TRBV7-9 with TRBJ1-1; TRBD1 matches at 7 bases. The CDR3 loop spans 14 amino acids. Germline V CDR1 and CDR2: SEHNR, FQNEAQ (reference sequence). Germline trimming cut 5 bases from V and 2 bases from J; bases unmatched to any gene: 5. CDR3 nucleotide sequence: TGTGCCAGCAGCCCCCGGACAGGCAACACTGAAGCTTTCATT. Translated: CASSPRTGNTEAFI.

The chain carries TRBV6-5 and TRBJ2-7, with TRBD2 matching over 10 bases. There are 17 residues in the CDR3. CDR1 is MNHEY and CDR2 is SVGAGI in the germline V gene. The ends lost 6 bases at V and 10 bases at J; junction bases unmatched: 21. In DNA, the CDR3 is TGTGCCAGCAGGCGCGCTTTTGGAAGCGGGAGGGCTAGGGATCAGTACTTC. Residues: CASRRAFGSGRARDQYF.